A single sample is the source of the 13 T cell receptor beta chains below, sequenced in a study of OX40 agonist ivuxolimab in advanced cancers. Some clones are missing from TCRdb's copy, which holds only in-frame ones; the method was immunoSEQ multiplex PCR. The sample records tens of thousands of clones, 92% being singletons. The material sequenced was CD4+ or CD8+ T cells sorted from blood, taken in a trial of the OX40 agonist ivuxolimab. The source is an adult with an advanced solid tumor such as melanoma, head and neck, liver or kidney cancer.

The chain couples TRBV19 to TRBJ1-1, with D hard to call. The CDR3 loop spans 12 amino acids. V gave up 7 bases and J gave up 1 base, with 7 bases separating them. Germline V gene data show CDR1 as LNHDA and CDR2 as SQIVND (reference sequence). CDR3 in DNA: TGTGCCAGTAAGACGGGGAACACTGAAGCTTTCTTT. Translating gives CASKTGNTEAFF.

V gene TRBV7-9 combines with J gene TRBJ2-7, with D possibly matching TRBD1 (6 bases). Trimming stripped 5 bases from V and 4 bases from J, with 12 bases between. The CDR3 is 13 residues long. Germline loops: CDR1 SEHNR, CDR2 FQNEAQ (reference sequence). This CDR3 is CASSPRTEYEQYF. CDR3 DNA sequence: TGTGCCAGCAGCCCGAGGACAGAATACGAGCAGTACTTC.

This rearrangement joins TRBV6-5 to TRBJ2-2, with no clear D. V was trimmed by 0 bases and J by 2 bases, leaving 7 bases between them. CDR3 size: 15 residues. Germline V lookup: CDR1 MNHEY, CDR2 SVGAGI. The CDR3 DNA reads TGTGCCAGCAGTTACTCAGCAGACAACACCGGGGAGCTGTTTTTT. This gives the protein CASSYSADNTGELFF.

This clone has only one observation. J is TRBJ2-2 and V is TRBV6-5, with D possibly matching TRBD2 (5 bases). This CDR3 is built from 13 residues. Germline-derived CDR1 and CDR2 are MNHEY and SVGAGI. V lost 6 bases to trimming and J lost 4 bases, with 9 bases between them. DNA of the CDR3: TGTGCCAGCAGCCACGGAGGCACCGGGGAGCTGTTTTTT. Translated, it gives CASSHGGTGELFF.

The chain recombines TRBV7-2 with TRBJ1-4; a weak D match, TRBD1 (6 bases). The CDR3 has 17 amino acids. Deletions cut 2 bases from V and 0 bases from J, with 13 bases between. Germline V gene data show CDR1 as SGHTA and CDR2 as FQGNSA. The CDR3 is CASSLRTVTATNEKLFF. Here the CDR3 DNA reads TGTGCCAGCAGCTTAAGGACAGTAACGGCAACTAATGAAAAACTGTTTTTT.

The chain carries TRBV7-9 and TRBJ2-5, with TRBD2 identical over 8 bases. The CDR3 has 13 amino acids. Germline assignment: CDR1 SEHNR and CDR2 FQNEAQ (reference sequence). Losses at the gene ends were 11 bases for V and 1 base for J; bases not matched to a gene: 6. DNA of the CDR3: TGTGCCCTGACGGCGGGGGGCCAAGAGACCCAGTACTTC. This gives the protein CALTAGGQETQYF. Variable domain in full (rest from reference TRBV7-9 and TRBJ2-5): DTGVSQNPRHKITKRGQNVTFRCDPISEHNRLYWYRQTLGQGPEFLTYFQNEAQLEKSRLLSDRFSAERPKGSFSTLEIQRTEQGDSAMYLCALTAGGQETQYFGPGTRLLVL.

V is TRBV7-2 and J is TRBJ2-7; the D gene could be TRBD1 or TRBD2 (6 bases each). The CDR3 loop spans 16 amino acids. Germline assignment: CDR1 SGHTA and CDR2 FQGNSA. Trimming shortened V by 3 bases and J by 3 bases, and 18 bases separated the two germline ends. The CDR3 loop is CASSFYVGGLIYEQYF. The CDR3 DNA reads TGTGCCAGCAGCTTTTACGTGGGGGGCCTTATCTACGAGCAGTACTTC.

This chain connects TRBV9 to TRBJ2-7, with no clear D. CDR3 size: 11 residues. V was clipped by 0 bases and J by 6 bases, with 4 bases between them. CDR1 and CDR2 from the germline V gene are SGDLS and YYNGEE. CDR3 protein: CASSVVGEQYF. As DNA, the CDR3 is TGTGCCAGCAGCGTAGTCGGCGAGCAGTACTTC.

The chain couples TRBV6-6 to TRBJ2-1; TRBD1 matches at 9 bases. The trim removed 4 bases at V and 8 bases at J, leaving 12 bases unmatched. The CDR3 is 16 residues long. Germline-derived CDR1 and CDR2 are MNHNY and SVGAGI (reference sequence). CDR3 loop: CASSSTGTGTGDEQFF. Written as DNA, the CDR3 is TGTGCCAGCAGTTCCACCGGGACAGGGACAGGCGATGAGCAGTTCTTC.

The chain uses TRBV19 and TRBJ1-6; D is possibly TRBD1 (6 bases). The CDR3 totals 12 residues. With 7 bases removed from V and 10 bases from J, the gap between germline ends came to 11 bases. Germline lookup yields CDR1 LNHDA and CDR2 SQIVND (reference sequence). The CDR3 DNA is TGTGCCAGTACCTCAGGGGCCTCACCCCTCCACTTT. Its translation is CASTSGASPLHF. The whole variable domain, remainder taken from reference TRBV19 and TRBJ1-6, is DGGITQSPKYLFRKEGQNVTLSCEQNLNHDAMYWYRQDPGQGLRLIYYSQIVNDFQKGDIAEGYSVSREKKESFPLTVTSAQKNPTAFYLCASTSGASPLHFGNGTRLTVT.

The rearrangement joins TRBV9 to TRBJ2-3; no firm D call. The CDR3 has 15 residues. Germline V gene data show CDR1 as SGDLS and CDR2 as YYNGEE. Trimming removed 2 bases at V and 3 bases at J, with 13 bases between. CDR3 bases: TGTGCCAGCAGCGTCTATGGGGTGGGTACAGATACGCAGTATTTT. Its protein product is CASSVYGVGTDTQYF.

The genes are TRBV7-6 and TRBJ2-7; tentative D call: TRBD1 (6 bases). The germline CDR1 and CDR2 sequences are SGHVS and FNYEAQ. The CDR3 is made up of 14 amino acids. The germline V and J ends were trimmed by 3 bases and 3 bases, with 12 bases remaining between them. The CDR3 loop reads CASSFGQTDYEQYF. The CDR3 bases are TGTGCCAGCAGCTTCGGACAGACAGACTACGAGCAGTACTTC.

The genes are TRBV6-6 and TRBJ2-5; unclear D gene. V was pared by 6 bases and J by 2 bases, with 10 bases between. The CDR3 totals 13 residues. In germline, CDR1 is MNHNY, CDR2 SVGAGI (reference sequence). CDR3 nucleotides: TGTGCCAGCAGCGTAGCTTTACAAGAGACCCAGTACTTC. This codes for CASSVALQETQYF.